The 21 T cell receptor beta chains below come from one sample, sequenced in a study of control samples from healthy donors and cancer patients. TCRdb keeps only in-frame clones here, not all; method: immunoSEQ multiplex PCR. The table records 25,000 to 30,000 clones, around nine tenths of them present only once. Sequences were obtained from formalin-fixed, paraffin-embedded tissue. The origin of the receptors is a female donor with melanoma.

This chain links TRBV19 with TRBJ1-5; no reliable D call. CDR1 LNHDA and CDR2 SQIVND come from the germline V gene (reference sequence). The CDR3 extends over 17 amino acids. V was shortened by 6 bases and J by 0 bases, with 18 bases between the two germline ends. In DNA form, the CDR3 reads TGTGCCAGTAGGCCCAATTCAAGAGCCGCTAGCAATCAGCCCCAGCATTTT. It codes for CASRPNSRAASNQPQHF.

This clone appeared a few times. The chain joins TRBV7-8 to TRBJ2-7; TRBD2 agrees at 8 bases. The CDR3 contains 15 residues. The J segment lost 4 bases and the V segment lost 5 bases, leaving 10 bases of the junction unmatched. Germline V gives CDR1 SGHVS, CDR2 FQNEAQ. CDR3 sequence (DNA): TGTGCCAGCAGCAGTCCGGGGGGGGTTAGTTACGAGCAGTACTTC. It encodes CASSSPGGVSYEQYF.

Here the CDR3 reads CASSKMGGTFSGNTIYF. CDR3 coding DNA: TGTGCCAGCAGTAAAATGGGGGGGACCTTCTCTGGAAACACCATATATTTT. V gene TRBV3-1 (or the pseudogene TRBV3-2) combines with J gene TRBJ1-3; possibly TRBD1 for D (5 bases). V lost 6 bases, J lost 0 bases, and 18 bases lay in between. The germline gives CDR1 LGHDT, CDR2 YNNKEL (reference sequence). The CDR3 contains 17 residues.

The chain joins TRBV7-2 to TRBJ2-7, with D perhaps matching TRBD2 (5 bases). Trimming took off 5 bases at V and 4 bases at J, with 12 bases between the two ends. The CDR3 runs 13 residues. Per the germline V gene, CDR1 is SGHTA and CDR2 is FQGNSA. CDR3 sequence: CASSRVEGYEQYF. CDR3 nucleotides: TGTGCCAGCAGCCGTGTCGAGGGTTACGAGCAGTACTTC.

The count of this clone is one. The chain combines TRBV5-1 with TRBJ1-1, with D possibly TRBD1 on 5 matching bases. CDR3 length equals 14 residues. With 4 bases removed from V and 1 base from J, the gap between germline ends came to 11 bases. Germline-derived CDR1 and CDR2 are SGHRS and YFSETQ. CDR3 in DNA: TGCGCCAGCAGCATCCTAGGGACGAACACTGAAGCTTTCTTT. Amino acid sequence: CASSILGTNTEAFF.

The CDR3 nucleotides are TGTGCCAGTAGCGGACCCACAGGGGCCACTGAAGCTTTCTTT. It codes for CASSGPTGATEAFF. The chain couples TRBV19 to TRBJ1-1; 7 nucleotides agree with TRBD1. CDR3 length equals 14 residues. Trimming removed 6 bases from V and 4 bases from J; junction bases left unmatched: 8. The germline V gene has CDR1 LNHDA and CDR2 SQIVND (reference sequence).

The DNA of the CDR3 is TGTGTCACCTCGGCGGGGGTCACTGAAGCTTTCTTT. Its translation is CVTSAGVTEAFF. The genes are TRBV30 and TRBJ1-1; D may be TRBD1 (5 bases). The germline gives CDR1 GTSNPN, CDR2 SVGIG (reference sequence). The CDR3 covers 12 residues. Based on the CDR3 plus reference TRBV30 and TRBJ1-1, the full variable domain is SQTIHQWPATLVQPVGSPLSLECTVEGTSNPNLYWYRQAAGRGLQLLFYSVGIGQISSEVPQNLSASRPQDRQFILSSKKLLLSDSGFYLCVTSAGVTEAFFGQGTRLTVV.

The rearrangement uses TRBV27 and TRBJ2-5; tentative D call: TRBD1 (5 bases). The CDR3 has 14 amino acids. In germline, CDR1 is MNHEY, CDR2 SMNVEV (reference sequence). V lost 5 bases, J lost 2 bases, and 12 bases lay in between. CDR3 loop: CASSRTPRQETQYF. Written as DNA, the CDR3 is TGTGCCAGCAGTCGGACACCTAGGCAAGAGACCCAGTACTTC.

The chain employs TRBV7-2 and TRBJ1-2, with D possibly matching TRBD1 (6 bases). The CDR3 is 14 amino acids. From germline, CDR1 is SGHTA and CDR2 FQGNSA. V lost 4 bases, J lost 7 bases, and 16 bases lay in between. The CDR3 nucleotides read TGTGCCAGCAGCTCTATTACCGGGGGGCCTGGCTACACCTTC. It encodes CASSSITGGPGYTF.

The chain is built from TRBV6-6 and TRBJ1-1; D is possibly TRBD1 (5 bases). V was trimmed by 4 bases and J by 6 bases, leaving 18 bases between them. The CDR3 consists of 15 residues. Germline CDR1 and CDR2: MNHNY and SVGAGI (reference sequence). CDR3 protein: CASSFLGGTDAEAFF. The CDR3, as DNA: TGTGCCAGCAGTTTTCTTGGGGGAACGGACGCTGAAGCTTTCTTT.

DNA for the CDR3: TGTGCCAGTAGTATTGGGGGGAACCCGTATAGCAATCAGCCCCAGCATTTT. Translated, it gives CASSIGGNPYSNQPQHF. The V gene is TRBV19, the J gene TRBJ1-5; TRBD1 is a possible D gene (5 bases). V lost 3 bases and J lost 0, with 15 bases in between. The germline gives CDR1 LNHDA, CDR2 SQIVND (reference sequence). The CDR3 totals 17 residues.

The chain recombines TRBV9 with TRBJ2-5, with D hard to call. Germline CDR1 SGDLS, CDR2 YYNGEE. V lost 0 bases, J lost 1 base, and 7 bases lay in between. CDR3 length: 14 amino acids. The CDR3 is CASSVAASQETQYF. In nucleotides, the CDR3 is TGTGCCAGCAGCGTAGCGGCCAGCCAAGAGACCCAGTACTTC.

The CDR3 region has the DNA TGTGCCAGCAGCTCACGGGGGCCAAGCTATGGCTACACCTTC. Its protein is CASSSRGPSYGYTF. The chain links TRBV27 to TRBJ1-2; possible D gene TRBD1, 6 bases. The CDR3 is 14 residues long. CDR1 and CDR2 from the germline V gene are MNHEY and SMNVEV (reference sequence). V was cut by 6 bases and J by 4 bases, with 15 bases left in between.

This clone was seen just once. The V gene is TRBV11-1, the J gene TRBJ2-3; 7 bases are a match to TRBD2. With V trimmed by 1 base and J by 0 bases, 4 bases remained unmatched. Germline V lookup: CDR1 SGHAT, CDR2 FQDESV (reference sequence). The CDR3 sequence is 16 residues long. The DNA of the CDR3 is TGTGCCAGCAGCTTAGGGCTAGCGGAAAGCACAGATACGCAGTATTTT. Translation gives CASSLGLAESTDTQYF.

The V call is TRBV11-2, the J call TRBJ2-1, with D possibly TRBD2 on 6 matching bases. Germline values: CDR1 SGHAT, CDR2 FQNNGV. The CDR3 is 17 amino acids. Trimming shortened V by 4 bases and J by 4 bases, and 20 bases separated the two germline ends. The CDR3 coding sequence is TGTGCCAGCAGCTCAATCTTAGCGGTGCGGGGTTACAATGAGCAGTTCTTC. Its protein is CASSSILAVRGYNEQFF.

This chain uses TRBV4-2 with TRBJ1-1; possible D gene TRBD1, 6 bases. Trimming stripped 0 bases from V and 5 bases from J, with 13 bases between. The CDR3 runs to 15 residues. In germline, CDR1 is LGHNA, CDR2 YNFKEQ. CDR3 sequence (DNA): TGTGCCAGCAGCCAAGATGGGCAGGGGAGAACTGAAGCTTTCTTT. This translates into CASSQDGQGRTEAFF.

This clone showed up just a few times. The chain joins TRBV19 to TRBJ2-2; D gene unclear. Germline CDR1 is LNHDA and CDR2 is SQIVND (reference sequence). This CDR3 has 16 amino acids. CDR3: CATLRRVGPNTGELFF. CDR3 nucleotide sequence: TGTGCTACCCTCCGAAGGGTCGGGCCGAACACCGGGGAGCTGTTTTTT.

The chain combines TRBV7-8 with TRBJ1-1; D gene unclear. V was shortened by 1 base and J by 1 base, with 4 bases between the two germline ends. The CDR3 consists of 13 residues. Germline CDR1 and CDR2: SGHVS and FQNEAQ. The CDR3 loop is CASSLGRNTEAFF. DNA of the CDR3: TGTGCCAGCAGCTTAGGCAGGAACACTGAAGCTTTCTTT.

The CDR3 nucleotides read TGCGCCAGCAGCTCTCAGGGTATCCCCGGGGAGCTGTTTTTT. It yields the protein CASSSQGIPGELFF. V gene TRBV5-1 combines with J gene TRBJ2-2; perhaps TRBD1 as D (5 bases). The CDR3 has 14 amino acids. V was trimmed by 3 bases and J by 6 bases, leaving 12 bases between them. CDR1 and CDR2 from the germline V gene are SGHRS and YFSETQ.

A single count supports this clone. The CDR3 coding sequence is TGTGCCAGCAGCTTAGATTCAGGGGGCACAGATACGCAGTATTTT. It codes for CASSLDSGGTDTQYF. V and J are TRBV7-8 and TRBJ2-3, with D maybe TRBD1 (6 bases). Germline assignment: CDR1 SGHVS and CDR2 FQNEAQ. This CDR3 has 15 amino acids. V gave up 1 base and J gave up 1 base, with 9 bases separating them.

V is TRBV6-6 and J is TRBJ1-4, with a possible D match to TRBD1 (6 bases). The CDR3 totals 15 residues. Trimming shortened V by 6 bases and J by 8 bases, and 19 bases separated the two germline ends. The V gene's germline CDR1 is MNHNY and CDR2 SVGAGI (reference sequence). CDR3: CASSPTGGAGEKLFF. Here the CDR3 DNA reads TGTGCCAGCAGCCCCACTGGGGGGGCAGGGGAAAAACTGTTTTTT.